This TCR beta chain emerged from a study of T cell responses to AZD1222 COVID-19 vaccine (dated by TCRdb to about 2021). Describing the broader study: AZD1222 recipients with second doses at about 4 weeks or about 12 weeks were pooled, because spike-specific TCR depth and breadth did not differ between schedules. TCR sequencing was performed for more than 230 trial participants, of whom some 200 were given two doses of AZD1222 and some 25 were given two doses of MenACWY control vaccine. Trial participants were enrolled by age into 18-55, 56-69 and 70-plus year subgroups, with around 150, 28 and 57 TCR-sequenced participants respectively.

What the work shows at the level of the full study, not this receptor alone: Most participants were white British and females outnumbered males, and the authors suggested that clonal diversity may have been underestimated. Spike-specific TCR breadth and depth rose significantly after two AZD1222 doses compared with day 0 and with MenACWY recipients. The 56-69-year group was small, and its depth increase did not reach significance, likely because of low power. The whole spike protein was spanned by vaccine-associated CD4 TCRs, and dominant responses were seen in regions 160-218 and 743-854. Because no day 14 peak-response samples were available, the repertoires could be characterized only after the peak T cell response. Reportedly, close to half of the unique spike-specific TCRs recognized epitopes lying outside the regions that are mutated in the B.1.351 and B.1.1.7 variants. Only a handful of AZD1222 recipients were SARS-CoV-2 seropositive at baseline, limiting conclusions about previously exposed vaccinees.

The CDR3 runs 14 residues from the cysteine to the phenylalanine. The retained sequence is limited to the CDR3, 42 bases, with the frame set at the first base. Looking up the germline V gene yields CDR1 SGHAT and CDR2 FQNNGV. V is pared back by 5 bases and J by 6 bases, with 11 bases lying between the germline termini. The CDR3 regions of human TCRbeta chains were analyzed by immunosequencing. The source study handled its data this way. TCRs in the repertoires were matched against a reference library of SARS-CoV-2-specific TCRs that had been generated with the MIRA antigen-specificity platform. Breadth meant the fraction of unique TCRs that were SARS-CoV-2-associated, whereas depth meant the fraction of total T cells that were SARS-CoV-2-associated. Using the MIRA data, each spike-specific TCR was assigned both to the spike region to which the TCR was reactive and to a CD4 or CD8 class. Log10-transformed breadth and depth values were compared by one-way ANOVA with Sidak's multiple comparisons tests. TCRdb took this table from immuneACCESS and kept in-frame rearrangements with V and J called. Such tables lack part of the clones; where checked against another copy, unresolved V genes explain under half of the gap, and the rest is unexplained. From that table come the V and J calls and clone size; the DNA was used to work out D and trimming. The sample contains 140,000 to 150,000 clones, over 90% of them found a single time. The ten largest clones add up to 4.5% to 5.5% of the sample.

The sample holds a few counts of this clone. No cognate antigen has been identified for it. Base quality data are lacking; no much larger clone is found one base away. The intended sense of this specimen's time point label: baseline before first vaccination. Vaccinee samples came from UK trials COV001 and COV002, including a single-blind randomized controlled phase 2/3 trial of AZD1222 (ChAdOx1 nCoV-19) in healthy adults. For TCRbeta chain sequencing, PBMC samples from trial participants were taken at day 0 and at day 28 after the second dose. Specimen: peripheral blood, collected on day 0 of AZD1222 vaccination. The rearrangement joined TRBV11-2 to TRBJ1-6, and the D gene may be TRBD1, 5 bases matching. The TCR comes from an adult in good health. The nucleotide sequence reads TGTGCCAGCAGCGGAGGGACTGTTAATTCACCCCTCCACTTT. Its protein product is CASSGGTVNSPLHF.